These 13 T cell receptor beta chains were sequenced from one sample in a study of blood T cells in healthy people across ages. Primed by a sample-barcoded 5' primer and a J-beta primer mix, a second PCR proceeded for 7 to 11 cycles. TCRdb re-called the 5' RACE reads with MiXCR, one entry per CDR3 protein. In the table there are about 930,000 distinct CDR3 sequences, about 29% of which are singletons. This same sample was also part of a study on T cells of mothers and their children.

Material for sequencing was blood. Receptors were obtained from a woman aged 40 to 49 in good health.

This clonotype has a count of ten or more. Mismatch with germline at one junction end may stem from a read error. The chain has TRBV20-1 and TRBJ2-7, with 10 positions matching TRBD1. This CDR3 is 15 amino acids long. Germline V gene data show CDR1 as DFQATT and CDR2 as SNEGSKA (reference sequence). As DNA, the CDR3 is TGCAGTGACTCTTTACCTGGGACAGGGGACGACGAGCGGTACTTC. Encoded protein: CSDSLPGTGDDERYF.

Concerning this clonotype: A much larger clone lies a single base off, so this may be a read error. The V gene is TRBV4-2, the J gene TRBJ2-1; 11 bases match TRBD2. The CDR3 consists of 16 residues. CDR1 is LGHNA, CDR2 YNFKEQ, per germline. The CDR3 reads CVSSQDSSGGAYEQFF. The CDR3 coding sequence is TGTGTCAGCAGCCAAGATAGTAGCGGGGGGGCCTATGAGCAGTTCTTC.

This chain uses TRBV20-1 with TRBJ1-5; 8 bases map to TRBD1. CDR1 and CDR2 (germline): DFQATT, SNEGSKA (reference sequence). The CDR3 runs to 14 residues. Germline trimming cut 2 bases from V and 3 bases from J; bases unmatched to any gene: 3. The CDR3 is CSARRGQANQPQHF. The CDR3 DNA is TGCAGTGCTAGAAGGGGACAGGCCAATCAGCCCCAGCATTTT.

With regard to this clonotype: One junction end does not reproduce the germline sequence, and a read error may be involved. The CDR3 DNA reads TGCAGTGCCGTTAACCGGACGGGGAATCAGCCCCAGAATTTT. Its protein product is CSAVNRTGNQPQNF. The chain is built from TRBV20-1 and TRBJ1-5; D is ambiguous. This CDR3 is built from 14 residues. In germline, CDR1 is DFQATT, CDR2 SNEGSKA (reference sequence).

This clonotype was observed a handful of times. V gene TRBV7-3 combines with J gene TRBJ2-1; 15 nucleotides match TRBD2. The CDR3 is made up of 19 amino acids. CDR1 SGHTA and CDR2 FQGTGA come from the germline V gene. V lost 4 bases, J lost 2 bases, and 9 bases stayed unmatched. The CDR3 region has the DNA TGTGCCAGCAGCTCAGAGGGACTAGCGGGGGGACTCCCCTACAATGAGCAGTTCTTC. As protein: CASSSEGLAGGLPYNEQFF.

The CDR3 protein is CATSDGYTDTQYF. In DNA form, the CDR3 reads TGTGCCACCAGTGATGGATACACAGATACGCAGTATTTT. The rearrangement joins TRBV24-1 to TRBJ2-3; no clear D gene. The V end lost 3 bases, the J end lost 2 bases, and 5 bases lay between the germline ends. CDR1 and CDR2 from the germline V gene are KGHDR and SFDVKD. The CDR3 extends over 13 amino acids.

This clonotype was observed a few times. The chain employs TRBV12-5 and TRBJ1-2; 7 bases match TRBD1. Germline V gene data show CDR1 as LGHNT and CDR2 as FRNRAP. The CDR3 is 13 amino acids. The V and J ends lost 3 bases and 8 bases, in that order; junction bases with no gene match: 6. CDR3 in amino acids: CASGFARGQGYTF. CDR3 coding DNA: TGTGCTAGTGGTTTCGCAAGGGGGCAAGGCTACACCTTC.

Remarks on this clonotype: This may arise from a read error, as a much more abundant clone is one base away. The V gene is TRBV20-1, the J gene TRBJ2-1, with TRBD2 matching over 12 bases. Trimming took 3 bases from V and 12 from J; bases not matched to a gene: 6. Germline V gene sequence: CDR1 DFQATT, CDR2 SNEGSKA (reference sequence). CDR3 size: 13 residues. The CDR3 sequence: CSARASGGVGQFF. CDR3 DNA: TGCAGTGCTAGGGCTAGCGGGGGGGTTGGGCAGTTCTTC.

Of note for this clonotype: A read error is possible here, since a much larger clone lies one base away. CDR3 nucleotides: TGCAGCGCCCGGAACAGGCAAGGCACCTACAATGAGCAGTACTTC. It codes for CSARNRQGTYNEQYF. V gene TRBV29-1 combines with J gene TRBJ2-7; maybe TRBD1 (5 bases). Germline V lookup: CDR1 SQVTM, CDR2 ANQGSEA. The CDR3 runs 15 residues. Trimming removed 7 bases at V and 7 bases at J, with 26 bases between.

This clonotype appeared a few times. This chain joins TRBV6-5 and TRBJ2-3, with D unresolved. In germline, CDR1 is MNHEY, CDR2 SVGAGI. Deletions cut 0 bases from V and 6 bases from J, with 10 bases between. This CDR3 is built from 14 residues. CDR3 amino acids: CASSYSTQTDTQYF. CDR3 nucleotides: TGTGCCAGCAGTTACTCGACTCAAACCGATACGCAGTATTTT.

Details on this clonotype: This may arise from a read error, as a much more abundant clone is one base away. V gene TRBV15 combines with J gene TRBJ2-5, with 9 positions matching TRBD2. Looked up from germline, CDR1 is LNHNV and CDR2 is YYDKDF (reference sequence). There are 15 residues in the CDR3. This CDR3 is CATSRGSGGQGTQYF. The CDR3 bases are TGTGCCACCAGCAGAGGTAGCGGGGGACAAGGGACCCAGTACTTC.

A remark on this clonotype: A much larger clone differs from this one at a single base, so this may be a read error. This chain links TRBV29-1 with TRBJ2-7; 9 nucleotides line up with TRBD1. V lost 6 bases to trimming and J lost 7 bases; unmatched junction nucleotides: 7. The germline V gene encodes CDR1 SQVTM and CDR2 ANQGSEA. The CDR3 sequence is 12 residues long. The CDR3 region is CSVGTGTNEQYF. The CDR3 nucleotides read TGCAGCGTGGGGACAGGGACCAATGAGCAGTACTTC.

This clonotype showed up many times. V usage is TRBV2 and J usage is TRBJ2-1; 8 bases are shared with TRBD1. Germline V CDR1 and CDR2: SNHLY, FYNNEI. The J segment lost 9 bases and the V segment lost 6 bases, leaving 13 bases of the junction unmatched. CDR3 size: 15 residues. DNA of the CDR3: TGTGCCAGCAGCGCCGGCGGACAGGGAAGTCGTGAGCAGTTCTTC. It codes for CASSAGGQGSREQFF.